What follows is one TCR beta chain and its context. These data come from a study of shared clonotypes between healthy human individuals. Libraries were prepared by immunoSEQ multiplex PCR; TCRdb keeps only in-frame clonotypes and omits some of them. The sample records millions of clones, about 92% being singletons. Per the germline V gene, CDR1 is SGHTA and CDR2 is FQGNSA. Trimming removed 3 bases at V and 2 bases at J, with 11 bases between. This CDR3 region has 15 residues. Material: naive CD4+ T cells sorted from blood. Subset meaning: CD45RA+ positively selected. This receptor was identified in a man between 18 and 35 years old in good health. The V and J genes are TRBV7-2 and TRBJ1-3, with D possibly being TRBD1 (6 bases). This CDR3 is CASSLSQGTGNTIYF. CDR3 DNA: TGTGCCAGCAGCTTGTCTCAGGGGACTGGAAACACCATATATTTT.